Listed below are T cell receptor beta chains from one sample, sequenced in a study of T-cell reconstitution after alpha-beta-depleted transplantation in children. MiXCR, run by TCRdb on the PCR reads, gives a single entry per CDR3 protein. The repertoire holds about 27,000 distinct CDR3 sequences, with 18% as singletons. The specimen comprised PBMCs, mostly from graft donor cells, sampled 60 days after TCRalphabeta/CD19-depleted stem cell transplant. The receptors originated from a male patient aged 2 to 10 who had a stem cell transplant for acute lymphoblastic leukemia, so the T cells may come from the graft donor. The CDR3 runs from the conserved cysteine through the conserved F or W. The D gene is left open where the match is weak. Size is stated for part of the rows, as once, few or many counts, or as a class when the clone is expanded.

>TRBV27|NA|medium-sized|TRBJ1-5|14
TGTGCCAGCAGTTTATGGGGCGAAGGACAGCCCCAGCATTTT
CASSLWGEGQPQHF
>TRBV3-1|NA|many|TRBJ2-7|13
TGTGCCAGCAGCCAAGCGGGGCGTGATGAGCAGTACTTC
CASSQAGRDEQYF
>TRBV10-3|TRBD2|NA|TRBJ2-3|15
TGTGCCATCAGGATCACTAGCGGGGGCACAGATACGCAGTATTTT
CAIRITSGGTDTQYF
>TRBV2|NA|NA|TRBJ2-5|14
TGTGCCAGCAGGGAAACCGGGACGGCAGAGACCCAGTACTTC
CASRETGTAETQYF
>TRBV30|NA|few|TRBJ1-1|11
TGTGCCTGGAGGCGGGGAGCTGAAGCTTTCTTT
CAWRRGAEAFF
>TRBV7-2|NA|NA|TRBJ1-2|14
TGTGCCAGCCAGATCATGGGACGGATCTATGGCTACACCTTC
CASQIMGRIYGYTF
>TRBV7-2|NA|many|TRBJ2-3|14
TGTGCCAGCAGCTTAGGCACCGGTACAGATACGCAGTATTTT
CASSLGTGTDTQYF
>TRBV27|NA|NA|TRBJ2-7|13
TGTGCCAGCAGTTTATATAGATCCTACGAGCAGTACTTC
CASSLYRSYEQYF
>TRBV3-1|NA|NA|TRBJ2-5|14
TGTGCCTCCTGCCCCGACTCGACAGTGGAGACCCAGTACTTC
CASCPDSTVETQYF
>TRBV28|NA|NA|TRBJ1-2|12
TGTGCCAGCAGCTCCGCAAGGAATGGCTACACCTTC
CASSSARNGYTF
>TRBV11-2|NA|few|TRBJ1-1|15
TGTGCCAGCAGCTTAGGATTCTCGGGTTACACTGAAGCTTTCTTT
CASSLGFSGYTEAFF
>TRBV20-1|NA|NA|TRBJ2-7|12
TGCAGTGCTAGGCAGGATTATTACGAGCAGTACTTC
CSARQDYYEQYF
>TRBV29-1|NA|many|TRBJ1-1|10
TGCAGCGTTGCAAACACTGAAGCTTTCTTT
CSVANTEAFF
>TRBV7-8|TRBD2|NA|TRBJ2-5|16
TGTGCCAGCAGCTTAAATAGCGGGGGGGCCGGAGAGACCCAGTACTTC
CASSLNSGGAGETQYF
>TRBV11-2|TRBD2|medium-sized|TRBJ2-3|16
TGTGCCAGCAGCTTAGCGACTAGCGGACGCACAGATACGCAGTATTTT
CASSLATSGRTDTQYF
>TRBV7-7|TRBD2|many|TRBJ2-1|15
TGTGCCAGCAGCTCGGGACTAGCGGCTGGGGATGAGCAGTTCTTC
CASSSGLAAGDEQFF
>TRBV11-2|NA|many|TRBJ2-1|13
TGTGCCAGCAGCTTCTCAGATTACAATGAGCAGTTCTTC
CASSFSDYNEQFF
>TRBV29-1|NA|NA|TRBJ2-7|12
TGCAGCGCTGGGGATTCCTCCTACGAGCAGTACTTC
CSAGDSSYEQYF
>TRBV7-9|NA|few|TRBJ1-2|15
TGTGCCAGCAGCTTAGACAGCCTATTGGCGAGAGGCTACACCTTC
CASSLDSLLARGYTF
>TRBV5-5|NA|few|TRBJ2-7|16
TGTGCCAGCAGCTTCCGTGGGGGGGGACAGGAATACGAGCAGTACTTC
CASSFRGGGQEYEQYF
>TRBV12-3/TRBV12-4|TRBD1|many|TRBJ1-1|14
TGTGCCAGCAGCACTGACAGGGGTGGCACTGAAGCTTTCTTT
CASSTDRGGTEAFF
>TRBV6-1|TRBD1|few|TRBJ2-2|16
TGTGCCAGCAGCAGATCCGGGACAGGGGTAACCGGGGAGCTGTTTTTT
CASSRSGTGVTGELFF
>TRBV3-1|TRBD1|medium-sized|TRBJ2-7|14
TGTGCCAGCAGCTCTGGACAGGGCTCCTACGAGCAGTACTTC
CASSSGQGSYEQYF
>TRBV27|NA|many|TRBJ1-1|16
TGTGCCAGCAGTTTATCCTCCAGGGCGTGGAGCACTGAAGCTTTCTTT
CASSLSSRAWSTEAFF
>TRBV7-6|TRBD2|NA|TRBJ2-7|18
TGTGCCAGCAGCTTCACTGTTCCGGGACTAGCGGGAGGATACGAGCAGTACTTC
CASSFTVPGLAGGYEQYF
>TRBV20-1|TRBD2|many|TRBJ2-3|15
TGCAGTGCTAGTAAGGGACTAGCGACCACAGATACGCAGTATTTT
CSASKGLATTDTQYF
>TRBV5-1|NA|NA|TRBJ2-6|19
TGCGCCAGCAGCCCCCCGGCTGGCGGGGGACACTCTGGGGCCAACGTCCTGACTTTC
CASSPPAGGGHSGANVLTF
>TRBV6-5|TRBD1|medium-sized|TRBJ2-7|15
TGTGCCAGCAGTTACTTCCAGGGGGTAGGCTACGAGCAGTACTTC
CASSYFQGVGYEQYF
>TRBV28|TRBD1|many|TRBJ1-5|14
TGTGCCAGCAACACAGGGGTTGGCAATCAGCCCCAGCATTTT
CASNTGVGNQPQHF
>TRBV5-1|NA|NA|TRBJ2-1|15
TGCGCCAGCAGCTTGGAACAGACCTTAGACAATGAGCAGTTCTTC
CASSLEQTLDNEQFF
>TRBV28|TRBD2|many|TRBJ2-5|13
TGTGCCAGCAGGGGCGGGGGTTTAGAGACCCAGTACTTC
CASRGGGLETQYF
>TRBV7-9|NA|many|TRBJ2-4|15
TGTGCCAGCAGCTTAGGACAGAGAGCCAAAAACATTCAGTACTTC
CASSLGQRAKNIQYF
>TRBV7-2|NA|many|TRBJ1-6|15
TGTGCCAGCAGCCCGGGACACCGCTATAATTCACCCCTCCACTTT
CASSPGHRYNSPLHF
>TRBV4-3|TRBD1|NA|TRBJ2-5|14
TGCGCCAGCAGCCTACAGGGGGCTGTGGAGACCCAGTACTTC
CASSLQGAVETQYF
>TRBV28|TRBD2|NA|TRBJ2-1|14
TGTGCCATAGCTCGTCTAGCGGAGTACAATGAGCAGTTCTTC
CAIARLAEYNEQFF
>TRBV5-1|NA|many|TRBJ2-1|14
TGCGCCAGCAGCCTGCAGGGACCTCGGAATGAGCAGTTCTTC
CASSLQGPRNEQFF
>TRBV27|NA|few|TRBJ2-7|13
TGTGCCAGCAGTTTAATCGGGGACTACGAGCAGTACTTC
CASSLIGDYEQYF
>TRBV7-8|NA|few|TRBJ2-7|12
TGTGCCAGCAGCCCCGGGGCCTACGAGCAGTACTTC
CASSPGAYEQYF
>TRBV20-1|NA|NA|TRBJ2-7|13
TGCAGTTCAAATCCACAGCTTACCTACGAGCAGTACTTC
CSSNPQLTYEQYF
>TRBV5-6|NA|NA|TRBJ1-2|14
TGTGCCAGCAGCTTGGACGGAGCTAACTATGGCTACACCTTC
CASSLDGANYGYTF
>TRBV11-2|TRBD1|many|TRBJ1-5|14
TGTGCCAGCAGCCCGGGGACAGGGGATCAGCCCCAGCATTTT
CASSPGTGDQPQHF
>TRBV7-9|TRBD2|NA|TRBJ2-7|18
TGTGCCAGCAGCAAACTCCCACCGGGACTAGCGGTTGCCTACGAGCAGTACTTC
CASSKLPPGLAVAYEQYF
>TRBV7-2|NA|large|TRBJ1-1|12
TGTGCCAGCAGCCCTAGGACAACTGAAGCTTTCTTT
CASSPRTTEAFF
>TRBV5-1|NA|NA|TRBJ2-3|14
TGCGCCAGCAGCTTTGGTCTAAGCACAGATACGCAGTATTTT
CASSFGLSTDTQYF
>TRBV11-2|TRBD1|NA|TRBJ1-2|13
TGTGCCAGCAGCCACCCGACAGGGATCGGCTACACCTTC
CASSHPTGIGYTF
>TRBV11-1|TRBD2|NA|TRBJ2-7|18
TGTGCCAGCAGCTTAGCGTTGGCTAGCGGGGGCCCCACCTACGAGCAGTACTTC
CASSLALASGGPTYEQYF
>TRBV7-8|NA|NA|TRBJ2-1|15
TGTGCCAGCAGCTCGAAGCGGGCTGGTGGCAATGAGCAGTTCTTC
CASSSKRAGGNEQFF
>TRBV4-3|NA|NA|TRBJ1-1|15
TGCGCCAGCAGCCAAGATCTTCGGGGGGACACTGAAGCTTTCTTT
CASSQDLRGDTEAFF
>TRBV6-1|TRBD1|NA|TRBJ2-3|15
TGTGCCAGCAGCATAGGACAGGGGGCTACAGATACGCAGTATTTT
CASSIGQGATDTQYF
>TRBV4-3|TRBD1|few|TRBJ1-5|14
TGCGCCAGCAGCCAAAACAGGGGCTCGGTGCCCCAGCATTTT
CASSQNRGSVPQHF
>TRBV20-1|NA|many|TRBJ2-5|14
TGCAGTGCTAGATCCGGGGGTATCAGAGAGACCCAGTACTTC
CSARSGGIRETQYF
>TRBV7-2|NA|many|TRBJ2-3|13
TGTGCCAGCAGCCATCCTACTAGGATAACGCAGTATTTT
CASSHPTRITQYF
>TRBV3-1|NA|NA|TRBJ2-3|19
TGTGCCAGCTGCCAAGAATGGGGGGCTCTTACCCGTCCCACAGATACGCAGTATTTT
CASCQEWGALTRPTDTQYF
>TRBV15|NA|many|TRBJ2-1|14
TGTGCCACCAGCAGAGAAGTTCTAGCACATGAGCAGTTCTTC
CATSREVLAHEQFF
>TRBV21-1|NA|NA|TRBJ2-7|15
TGTGCCAGCAGCCCCCGGGCGGGGCCGGGGTACGAGCAGTACTTC
CASSPRAGPGYEQYF
>TRBV9|NA|few|TRBJ1-2|12
TGTGCCAGCAGCGTTCCGGGGGTAAGCTACACCTTC
CASSVPGVSYTF
>TRBV15|TRBD1|many|TRBJ1-2|15
TGTGCCACCAGCAGATCCGGGACAGGGGAGGATGGCTACACCTTC
CATSRSGTGEDGYTF